These 30 T cell receptor beta chains share one sample of origin, sequenced in a study of blood T cell repertoires in COVID-19. Assay: immunoSEQ multiplex PCR; the TCRdb copy retains only in-frame clones and omits some. The table shows approximately 270,000 clones, with 80% to 90% occurring only once. The sequenced sample was PBMCs or T cells enriched from blood (not recorded which). The receptors shown here come from a woman aged 25 to 39 with acute COVID-19.

The chain joins TRBV6-2 or TRBV6-3 to TRBJ2-1; TRBD2 matches at 8 bases. The CDR3 is made up of 15 amino acids. Trimming removed 6 bases from V and 4 bases from J; junction bases left unmatched: 8. CDR1 MNHEY and CDR2 SVGEGT come from the germline V gene. CDR3 sequence: CASRPRLAFYNEQFF. The CDR3 DNA sequence: TGTGCCAGCAGGCCTAGACTAGCGTTTTACAATGAGCAGTTCTTC.

This sequence joins TRBV10-3 and TRBJ2-7; 7 nucleotides agree with TRBD2. The junction had 1 base not matched to a gene; V was cut back by 2 bases and J by 0 bases. Germline CDR1 reads ENHRY; CDR2 reads SYGVKD. The CDR3 runs to 14 residues. CDR3 nucleotide sequence: TGTGCCATCAGTGAGCGGACTAGCTCCTACGAGCAGTACTTC. The encoded protein is CAISERTSSYEQYF.

The chain combines TRBV6-6 with TRBJ2-3; 15 positions agree with TRBD2. Germline CDR1 and CDR2: MNHNY and SVGAGI (reference sequence). CDR3 length: 19 residues. Trimming removed 6 bases from V and 2 bases from J; junction bases left unmatched: 12. The CDR3 coding sequence is TGTGCCAGCAGCTTGGGACTAGCGGGAGGAACCATGTCCACAGATACGCAGTATTTT. Protein: CASSLGLAGGTMSTDTQYF.

The gene calls are TRBV10-3 and TRBJ1-5, with a possible D match to TRBD1 (6 bases). V lost 10 bases and J 3 bases, leaving 10 bases between the germline ends. Germline loops: CDR1 ENHRY, CDR2 SYGVKD. CDR3 length: 12 amino acids. CDR3 region: CATRQDNQPQHF. As DNA, the CDR3 is TGTGCCACCAGACAGGACAATCAGCCCCAGCATTTT.

The chain combines TRBV2 with TRBJ2-5; D possibly corresponds to TRBD2 (6 bases). The CDR3 length is 13 residues. V was trimmed by 6 bases and J by 4 bases, leaving 12 bases between them. Germline-derived CDR1 and CDR2 are SNHLY and FYNNEI. The CDR3 loop reads CASRSSVSETQYF. CDR3 coding DNA: TGTGCCAGCAGGTCTAGCGTTTCAGAGACCCAGTACTTC. Full variable domain (missing parts from reference TRBV2 and TRBJ2-5): EPEVTQTPSHQVTQMGQEVILRCVPISNHLYFYWYRQILGQKVEFLVSFYNNEISEKSEIFDDQFSVERPDGSNFTLKIRSTKLEDSAMYFCASRSSVSETQYFGPGTRLLVL.

The chain recombines TRBV29-1 with TRBJ2-2, with 10 bases fitting TRBD2. The CDR3 contains 17 residues. V trimming: 1 base; J trimming: 2 bases; junction bases outside the gene matches: 7. Germline V gene lookup returns CDR1 SQVTM and CDR2 ANQGSEA. The CDR3 loop reads CSVEGGTSGTNTGELFF. CDR3 coding DNA: TGCAGCGTTGAAGGAGGCACTAGCGGGACTAACACCGGGGAGCTGTTTTTT.

This chain links TRBV6-4 with TRBJ1-5; TRBD1 might be the D (6 bases). Germline CDR1 and CDR2: MRHNA and SNTAGT. With 7 bases removed from V and 5 bases from J, the gap between germline ends came to 9 bases. This CDR3 has 12 amino acids. The CDR3 sequence is CASTDRYQPQHF. In DNA, the CDR3 is TGTGCCAGCACCGACAGGTATCAGCCCCAGCATTTT.

V is TRBV25-1 and J is TRBJ2-1; 10 positions match TRBD2. The ends lost 1 base at V and 7 bases at J; junction bases unmatched: 4. Germline CDR1 reads MGHDK; CDR2 reads SYGVNS. CDR3 length: 15 amino acids. The CDR3, as DNA: TGTGCCAGCAGTGAATCTCCTAGCGGGAGAAATGAGCAGTTCTTC. Translation: CASSESPSGRNEQFF.

The chain is built from TRBV5-1 and TRBJ2-3; a possible D gene is TRBD1 (6 bases). The V and J ends lost 0 bases and 2 bases respectively, with 10 bases between them. The CDR3 has 15 residues. Germline values: CDR1 SGHRS, CDR2 YFSETQ. The CDR3 is CASSLDGGDTDTQYF. CDR3 sequence (DNA): TGCGCCAGCAGCTTGGATGGGGGCGACACAGATACGCAGTATTTT.

The chain carries TRBV7-3 and TRBJ2-1; 9 nucleotides agree with TRBD2. Germline V lookup: CDR1 SGHTA, CDR2 FQGTGA. With 2 bases clipped from V and 2 bases from J, the junction kept 1 base outside the gene matches. This CDR3 region has 15 residues. The CDR3 reads CASSLLAGTYNEQFF. The CDR3 region has the DNA TGTGCCAGCAGCTTACTAGCGGGGACCTACAATGAGCAGTTCTTC.

This chain links TRBV7-3 with TRBJ2-6; 7 positions match TRBD1. V shed 2 bases, J shed 12 bases, and the junction held 4 bases outside the gene matches. Germline V CDR1 and CDR2: SGHTA, FQGTGA. CDR3 length: 13 amino acids. This chain's CDR3 is CASSLDREGVLTF. CDR3 coding DNA: TGTGCCAGCAGCTTAGACAGGGAAGGCGTCCTGACTTTC.

V gene TRBV19 combines with J gene TRBJ2-2, with 9 bases that match TRBD2. Germline assignment: CDR1 LNHDA and CDR2 SQIVND (reference sequence). This CDR3 is built from 16 residues. Germline trimming cut 6 bases from V and 1 base from J; bases unmatched to any gene: 6. CDR3 region: CASRGAGGGNTGELFF. Here the CDR3 DNA reads TGTGCCAGTAGAGGAGCGGGAGGAGGGAACACCGGGGAGCTGTTTTTT.

The chain is built from TRBV20-1 and TRBJ2-1; D gene uncertain. This CDR3 is built from 11 residues. In germline, CDR1 is DFQATT, CDR2 SNEGSKA (reference sequence). Trimming removed 6 bases at V and 9 bases at J, with 12 bases between. CDR3 in DNA: TGCAGTGCCCGACCGGGTGCTGAGCAGTTCTTC. Translation: CSARPGAEQFF.

The chain's CDR3 is CASSPSEGQGFSEQYF. The CDR3 DNA reads TGTGCCAGCAGCCCTAGCGAGGGACAGGGCTTTTCTGAGCAGTACTTC. V gene TRBV3-1 (or the pseudogene TRBV3-2) combines with J gene TRBJ2-7, with 9 bases lining up with TRBD1. The CDR3 is 16 amino acids. Germline assignment: CDR1 LGHDT and CDR2 YNNKEL (reference sequence). V gave up 4 bases and J gave up 7 bases; unmatched junction bases: 14.

V is TRBV14 and J is TRBJ2-4; perhaps TRBD2 as D (6 bases). The V gene lost 3 bases and the J gene lost 6 bases, with 15 bases spanning the gap. This CDR3 comprises 15 residues. Looked up from germline, CDR1 is SGHDN and CDR2 is FVKESK. The CDR3: CASSQTGLQGNIQYF. For the CDR3, the DNA is TGTGCCAGCAGCCAGACGGGACTGCAGGGAAACATTCAGTACTTC.

The chain has TRBV6-5 and TRBJ2-3, with 7 bases matching TRBD1. The CDR3 consists of 15 residues. After removal of 6 bases from V and 4 bases from J, the junction contained 10 bases not matched to a gene. The germline V gene encodes CDR1 MNHEY and CDR2 SVGAGI. As DNA, the CDR3 is TGTGCCAGCAGGGACCGAGACAGGGTGGCAGATACGCAGTATTTT. Amino acid sequence: CASRDRDRVADTQYF.

The chain combines TRBV7-9 with TRBJ2-7; TRBD1 might be the D (6 bases). Trimming cost V 1 base and J 2 bases, with 15 bases left between them. The CDR3 contains 16 residues. Looked up from germline, CDR1 is SEHNR and CDR2 is FQNEAQ (reference sequence). Here the CDR3 DNA reads TGTGCCAGCAGCTTAGACGGGACAAATATTGCCTACGAGCAGTACTTC. As protein: CASSLDGTNIAYEQYF.

The gene calls are TRBV4-1 and TRBJ2-2; a weak D match, TRBD1 (6 bases). There are 16 residues in the CDR3. Per the germline V gene, CDR1 is MGHRA and CDR2 is YSYEKL. V was clipped by 0 bases and J by 5 bases, with 13 bases between them. CDR3: CASSQEEGVNTGELFF. DNA for the CDR3: TGCGCCAGCAGCCAAGAAGAGGGGGTAAATACCGGGGAGCTGTTTTTT.

This chain uses TRBV19 with TRBJ1-5; 7 bases are shared with TRBD1. Germline V gives CDR1 LNHDA, CDR2 SQIVND (reference sequence). Trimming took 5 bases from V and 3 from J; bases not matched to a gene: 13. The CDR3 length is 17 residues. The CDR3 DNA reads as TGTGCCAGTAGTGGCCCCGGGACAGCCCAATTCAATCAGCCCCAGCATTTT. Encoded protein: CASSGPGTAQFNQPQHF.

The chain carries TRBV28 and TRBJ2-7; D not resolved. This CDR3 has 12 amino acids. The germline CDR1 and CDR2 sequences are MDHEN and SYDVKM. Trimming took 8 bases from V and 0 from J, leaving 8 bases between them. CDR3 amino acids: CASEADSYEQYF. DNA for the CDR3: TGTGCCAGCGAAGCCGACTCCTACGAGCAGTACTTC.

A few counts support this clone. Other nucleotide sequences in the sample specify the same CDR3. The rearrangement uses TRBV3-1 (or the pseudogene TRBV3-2) and TRBJ2-3; TRBD1 agrees at 9 bases. The CDR3 runs 14 residues. CDR1 and CDR2 (germline): LGHDT, YNNKEL (reference sequence). The V and J ends lost 3 bases and 4 bases, in that order; junction bases with no gene match: 2. In DNA form, the CDR3 reads TGTGCCAGCAGCCAGGGACAGGGAGCAGATACGCAGTATTTT. This sequence encodes CASSQGQGADTQYF.

The chain carries TRBV9 and TRBJ2-3; 10 bases match TRBD2. The CDR3 length is 16 residues. The trim removed 0 bases at V and 7 bases at J, leaving 8 bases unmatched. The germline V gene encodes CDR1 SGDLS and CDR2 YYNGEE. The CDR3 DNA reads as TGTGCCAGCAGCGTAGCTCCTAGCGGGAGTACATATACGCAGTATTTT. It specifies CASSVAPSGSTYTQYF.

The chain recombines TRBV5-6 with TRBJ2-3; TRBD1 aligns across 8 bases. This CDR3 spans 15 amino acids. V lost 4 bases and J lost 3; bases outside the gene matches: 7. From germline, CDR1 is SGHDT and CDR2 YYEEEE. The CDR3 nucleotides read TGTGCCAGCAGCCAGGACAGGGAGATGACAGATACGCAGTATTTT. Encoded protein: CASSQDREMTDTQYF.

This rearrangement joins TRBV7-9 to TRBJ1-3; the D is unclear. Germline CDR1 and CDR2: SEHNR and FQNEAQ (reference sequence). V was pared by 2 bases and J by 0 bases, with 17 bases between. The CDR3 totals 18 residues. The CDR3 coding sequence is TGTGCCAGCAGCTTAATTAATTCCCGAGCAGGCTCTGGAAACACCATATATTTT. It specifies CASSLINSRAGSGNTIYF.

The rearrangement joins TRBV5-1 to TRBJ2-1, with D maybe TRBD2 (6 bases). The CDR3 runs 14 residues. The ends were cut back, 7 bases at V and 5 bases at J, with 16 bases in the middle. In germline, CDR1 is SGHRS, CDR2 YFSETQ. The CDR3 region is CASLGGNGHNEQFF. Here the CDR3 DNA reads TGCGCCAGCCTGGGGGGAAATGGGCACAATGAGCAGTTCTTC.

The J gene is TRBJ2-7, the V gene TRBV20-1; tentatively, D is TRBD1 (8 bases). The CDR3 is 12 amino acids. The V end was cut by 3 bases, the J end by 7 bases, with 13 bases between. CDR1 and CDR2 from the germline V gene are DFQATT and SNEGSKA (reference sequence). CDR3 DNA sequence: TGCAGTGCTAGTGTACAGGGGGGGGAGCAGTACTTC. Protein sequence: CSASVQGGEQYF.

The table lists this clone with a count of one. This chain joins TRBV7-9 and TRBJ2-3, with D unresolved. V was pared by 4 bases and J by 3 bases, with 8 bases between. Per germline, CDR1 SEHNR and CDR2 FQNEAQ (reference sequence). The CDR3 runs to 13 residues. CDR3 amino acids: CASSSPVTDTQYF. CDR3 coding DNA: TGTGCCAGCAGCTCCCCCGTTACAGATACGCAGTATTTT. Variable domain in full (rest from reference TRBV7-9 and TRBJ2-3): DTGVSQNPRHKITKRGQNVTFRCDPISEHNRLYWYRQTLGQGPEFLTYFQNEAQLEKSRLLSDRFSAERPKGSFSTLEIQRTEQGDSAMYLCASSSPVTDTQYFGPGTRLTVL.

J is TRBJ2-7 and V is TRBV4-1; tentative D call: TRBD1 (5 bases). V lost 2 bases, J lost 0 bases, and 8 bases lay in between. The CDR3 loop spans 14 amino acids. Germline CDR1 MGHRA, CDR2 YSYEKL. CDR3 loop: CASSQTGNSYEQYF. DNA for the CDR3: TGCGCCAGCAGCCAAACAGGTAACTCCTACGAGCAGTACTTC.

This clone was counted a single time. The rearrangement joins TRBV15 to TRBJ1-3, with unresolved D. Germline CDR1 reads LNHNV; CDR2 reads YYDKDF (reference sequence). The CDR3 is made up of 16 amino acids. The V and J ends lost 5 bases and 1 base respectively, with 15 bases between them. DNA for the CDR3: TGTGCCACCAGCTACCGGGGAGGTGAATCTGGAAACACCATATATTTT. Translation gives CATSYRGGESGNTIYF.

J is TRBJ2-1 and V is TRBV5-1, with 7 nucleotides matching TRBD2. The CDR3 sequence is 15 residues long. Looked up from germline, CDR1 is SGHRS and CDR2 is YFSETQ. The J segment lost 3 bases and the V segment lost 4 bases, leaving 7 bases of the junction unmatched. In DNA form, the CDR3 reads TGCGCCAGCAGCGTCCTGGGCGGGAGCTACAATGAGCAGTTCTTC. The encoded protein is CASSVLGGSYNEQFF.